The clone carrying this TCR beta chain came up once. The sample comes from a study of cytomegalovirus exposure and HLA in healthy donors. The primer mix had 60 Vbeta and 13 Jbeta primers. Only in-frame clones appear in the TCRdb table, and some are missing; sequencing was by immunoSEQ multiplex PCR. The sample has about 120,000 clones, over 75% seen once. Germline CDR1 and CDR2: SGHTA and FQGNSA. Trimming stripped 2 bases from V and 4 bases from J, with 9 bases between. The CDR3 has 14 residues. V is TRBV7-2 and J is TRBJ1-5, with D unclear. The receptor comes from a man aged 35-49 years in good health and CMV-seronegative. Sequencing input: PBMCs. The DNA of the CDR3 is TGTGCCAGCAGCTTATTATATGTTAATCAGCCCCAGCATTTT. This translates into CASSLLYVNQPQHF.